These 30 T cell receptor beta chains came from one sample sequenced in a study of T cells in Graves' hyperthyroidism and ophthalmopathy. TCR beta CDR3 regions were amplified from RNA transcripts. The HTBI primer set drove a first-round RT-PCR of the TCR CDR3. MiXCR, run by TCRdb on the multiplex PCR reads, gives a single entry per CDR3 protein. Here the sample spans 700,000 to 850,000 distinct CDR3 sequences, 35% being singletons. Sequences were obtained from blood. The receptor set was obtained from a woman between 40 and 50 years old with Graves' hyperthyroidism.

The V gene is TRBV7-9, the J gene TRBJ1-5, with 10 bases identical to TRBD1. Germline V gene data show CDR1 as SEHNR and CDR2 as FQNEAQ (reference sequence). CDR3 length: 17 amino acids. The junction had 9 bases not matched to a gene; V was cut back by 5 bases and J by 2 bases. DNA of the CDR3: TGTGCCAGCAGCCCCCACGGGACAGGGGCAGGCAATCAGCCCCAGCATTTT. This translates into CASSPHGTGAGNQPQHF.

Only one count was recorded for this clonotype. The V call is TRBV4-3, the J call TRBJ1-3; 11 positions match TRBD1. V trimming: 6 bases; J trimming: 0 bases; junction bases outside the gene matches: 16. From germline, CDR1 is LGHNA and CDR2 YSLEER. This CDR3 has 20 amino acids. The DNA of the CDR3 is TGCGCCAGCAGTAGCGGACAGGGGGCAGGTTCTTTTTTCTCTGGAAACACCATATATTTT. Protein sequence: CASSSGQGAGSFFSGNTIYF.

With regard to this clonotype: A junction boundary mismatches the germline segment, possibly from a read error. The rearrangement uses TRBV7-2 and TRBJ2-2; TRBD2 is a possible D gene (5 bases). The CDR3 extends over 18 amino acids. CDR1 and CDR2 from the germline V gene are SGHTA and FQGNSA. The CDR3 nucleotides are TGTGCCAGCAGTTTAGGACTTGTCTCATACGCGAACACCGGGGAGCTGTTTTTT. Its translation: CASSLGLVSYANTGELFF.

The chain carries TRBV2 and TRBJ2-7; 9 bases are a match to TRBD1. Germline values: CDR1 SNHLY, CDR2 FYNNEI. The CDR3 covers 12 residues. The ends lost 7 bases at V and 4 bases at J; junction bases unmatched: 2. CDR3 coding DNA: TGTGCCAGCAACGGGACAGGGTACGAGCAGTACTTC. It specifies CASNGTGYEQYF.

This clonotype occurred many times. The chain joins TRBV20-1 to TRBJ1-2; a weak D match, TRBD1 (5 bases). Germline loops: CDR1 DFQATT, CDR2 SNEGSKA (reference sequence). The CDR3 sequence is 15 residues long. Trimming shortened V by 6 bases and J by 0 bases, and 17 bases separated the two germline ends. The CDR3 nucleotides are TGCAGTGCCGATACGGGGGTATGGACTAACTATGGCTACACCTTC. Its protein is CSADTGVWTNYGYTF.

Concerning this clonotype itself: Given a much more abundant clone one base away, this may be a read error. The rearrangement uses TRBV20-1 and TRBJ2-2, with D possibly matching TRBD2 (5 bases). Germline CDR1 reads DFQATT; CDR2 reads SNEGSKA (reference sequence). The CDR3 contains 14 residues. CDR3 residues: CSAWSLGNTGELLF. The CDR3 DNA sequence: TGCAGCGCCTGGTCCCTCGGTAACACCGGGGAGCTGCTTTTT.

Note on this clonotype: With a much larger clone just one base away, this may be a read error. The V gene is TRBV7-6, the J gene TRBJ2-5; 7 positions match TRBD2. Germline lookup yields CDR1 SGHVS and CDR2 FNYEAQ. Losses at the gene ends were 5 bases for V and 6 bases for J; bases not matched to a gene: 9. The CDR3 is 14 amino acids. The DNA for the CDR3 is TGTGCCAGCAGCCCCGTGGGAGGGGTAAAGACCCAGTACTTC. This translates into CASSPVGGVKTQYF.

At least ten counts were recorded for this clonotype. The chain is built from TRBV20-1 and TRBJ2-5; no clear D. There are 14 residues in the CDR3. From germline, CDR1 is DFQATT and CDR2 SNEGSKA (reference sequence). V lost 0 bases and J lost 4, with 12 bases in between. DNA of the CDR3: TGCAGTGCTAGAGACCCTAGTTTCGGAGAGACCCAGTACTTC. Amino acids: CSARDPSFGETQYF.

There are a few counts of this clonotype. The rearrangement joins TRBV5-1 to TRBJ2-7; no firm D call. This CDR3 is built from 15 residues. V lost 5 bases and J 1 base, leaving 16 bases between the germline ends. Germline CDR1 and CDR2: SGHRS and YFSETQ. CDR3 sequence reads: CASSFPRWGSYEQYF. CDR3 nucleotides: TGCGCCAGCAGTTTCCCAAGATGGGGTTCCTACGAGCAGTACTTC.

This clonotype was found many times. The chain uses TRBV7-3 and TRBJ2-6; possibly TRBD1 or TRBD2 for D (5 bases each). The length of the CDR3 is 19 residues. Germline values: CDR1 SGHTA, CDR2 FQGTGA. The ends were cut back, 6 bases at V and 4 bases at J, with 25 bases in the middle. The DNA for the CDR3 is TGTGCCAGCAGTCCTGGGGACCGAGTATCTCTGGTCGGGGCCAACGTCCTGACTTTC. Translating gives CASSPGDRVSLVGANVLTF.

This clonotype was seen a few times. CDR3 in amino acids: CASRPPDRGGGGANVLTF. The CDR3 DNA reads as TGTGCCAGCAGGCCCCCCGACAGGGGAGGAGGAGGGGCCAACGTCCTGACTTTC. This chain joins TRBV6-2 or TRBV6-3 and TRBJ2-6, with 8 bases that match TRBD1. Germline CDR1 is MNHEY and CDR2 is SVGEGT. The junction had 14 bases not matched to a gene; V was cut back by 6 bases and J by 4 bases. This CDR3 is built from 18 residues.

The V call is TRBV7-2, the J call TRBJ2-7, with 7 positions matching TRBD1. J gave up 3 bases and V 5 bases, and 7 bases lay outside the gene matches. Per the germline V gene, CDR1 is SGHTA and CDR2 is FQGNSA. The CDR3 covers 14 residues. The CDR3 loop is CASSPGQSYYEQYF. The CDR3 DNA reads as TGTGCCAGCAGCCCGGGACAGAGTTACTACGAGCAGTACTTC.

Details on this clonotype: A much larger clone sits a single nucleotide away, making a read error possible. The gene calls are TRBV7-6 and TRBJ1-2; tentatively, D is TRBD1 (5 bases). The CDR3 consists of 15 residues. Germline V gene data show CDR1 as SGHVS and CDR2 as FNYEAQ. V lost 3 bases and J 5 bases, leaving 16 bases between the germline ends. In nucleotides, the CDR3 is TGTGCCAGCAGCTTCGAGGACACCCTTACGTATGGCTACACCTTC. It specifies CASSFEDTLTYGYTF.

Ten or more counts support this clonotype. V is TRBV6-5 and J is TRBJ1-2, with D perhaps TRBD1 (5 bases). The CDR3 is 15 amino acids. V was cut by 0 bases and J by 2 bases, with 10 bases left in between. The germline V gene has CDR1 MNHEY and CDR2 SVGAGI. The CDR3 is CASSYSSRANYGYTF. As DNA, the CDR3 is TGTGCCAGCAGTTACTCATCCAGGGCGAACTATGGCTACACCTTC.

This clonotype was counted only a few times. The rearrangement uses TRBV4-1 and TRBJ1-4; D gene uncertain. V gave up 6 bases and J gave up 2 bases, with 10 bases separating them. CDR1 and CDR2 (germline): MGHRA, YSYEKL. This CDR3 is 14 amino acids long. The CDR3 DNA reads as TGCGCCAGCAGGGAAGTGGGGACTAATGAAAAACTGTTTTTT. Amino acids: CASREVGTNEKLFF.

The CDR3 region is CATWTGAHEQYF. CDR3 DNA: TGTGCCACCTGGACAGGGGCCCACGAGCAGTACTTC. This chain joins TRBV25-1 and TRBJ2-7, with TRBD1 matching 9 bases. The germline gives CDR1 MGHDK, CDR2 SYGVNS. Trimming cost V 10 bases and J 5 bases; bases outside gene matches: 6. The CDR3 is made up of 12 amino acids.

The chain combines TRBV7-8 with TRBJ1-5; D uncertain. The CDR3 length is 15 residues. Germline lookup yields CDR1 SGHVS and CDR2 FQNEAQ. V shed 2 bases and J shed 0 bases, with 8 bases lying between them. DNA for the CDR3: TGTGCCAGCAGCTTACCCAGTTATAGCAATCAGCCCCAGCATTTT. Encoded protein: CASSLPSYSNQPQHF.

J is TRBJ2-5 and V is TRBV6-8; D remains ambiguous. The CDR3 is 11 amino acids. Germline loops: CDR1 MNHGY, CDR2 SAAAGT. Trimming stripped 5 bases from V and 7 bases from J, with 8 bases between. The CDR3 protein is CASSLMWTQYF. The CDR3 DNA reads as TGTGCCAGCAGTCTTATGTGGACCCAGTACTTC.

For this clonotype: A much larger clone lies a single base off, so this may be a read error. The V gene is TRBV12-3 or TRBV12-4, the J gene TRBJ1-4; D gene uncertain. The V end lost 3 bases, the J end lost 10 bases, and 18 bases lay between the germline ends. The CDR3 is 15 residues long. CDR3 in amino acids: CASSFRYGRDGKLFF. The CDR3 nucleotides read TGTGCCAGCAGTTTTCGGTACGGCCGAGATGGAAAACTGTTTTTT.

The gene calls are TRBV7-2 and TRBJ1-1, with unresolved D. V shed 2 bases and J shed 8 bases, with 18 bases lying between them. The CDR3 is 15 residues long. Germline loops: CDR1 SGHTA, CDR2 FQGNSA. The CDR3 coding sequence is TGTGCCAGCAGCTTATGGTATTTTGAGGGCATGGAAGCTTTCTTT. Translating gives CASSLWYFEGMEAFF.

This clonotype was seen at least ten times. The chain combines TRBV20-1 with TRBJ1-6; tentatively, D is TRBD1 (5 bases). Germline values: CDR1 DFQATT, CDR2 SNEGSKA (reference sequence). The ends were cut back, 2 bases at V and 12 bases at J, with 29 bases in the middle. The CDR3 is 18 amino acids. This CDR3 is CSARTRDGRPYNSGPLHF. CDR3 in DNA: TGCAGTGCTAGAACCAGGGACGGGAGACCCTATAATTCAGGACCCCTCCACTTT.

This sequence joins TRBV7-2 and TRBJ2-7, with 10 bases lining up with TRBD2. The V gene's germline CDR1 is SGHTA and CDR2 FQGNSA. Trimming removed 5 bases from V and 2 bases from J; junction bases left unmatched: 9. The CDR3 runs 16 residues. The CDR3 coding sequence is TGTGCCAGCAGCCCTATCTCTAGCGGGAGCCCCTACGAGCAGTACTTC. Protein: CASSPISSGSPYEQYF.

The V call is TRBV19, the J call TRBJ1-5; a possible D gene is TRBD1 (6 bases). Trimming took 2 bases from V and 2 from J, leaving 13 bases between them. The CDR3 sequence is 16 residues long. Germline assignment: CDR1 LNHDA and CDR2 SQIVND (reference sequence). The CDR3 reads CASSIWGARGNQPQHF. The CDR3 DNA is TGTGCCAGTAGTATATGGGGGGCCAGGGGCAATCAGCCCCAGCATTTT.

Concerning this clonotype itself: This CDR3 is missing its conserved last phenylalanine or tryptophan, likely due to a read error. It is unclear where the CDR3 begins or ends on the DNA, so no DNA is shown, and the CDR3 is as TCRdb lists it. The chain is built from TRBV6-1 and TRBJ1-2; no check of the table's D call, TRBD1, against the DNA was made. CDR1 is MNHNS and CDR2 is SASEGT in the germline V gene. The CDR3 totals 12 residues, both ends included. The CDR3 loop reads CASITGFRGHTL.

This clonotype was seen repeatedly, ten times or more. The J gene is TRBJ2-6, the V gene TRBV7-2, with 11 bases lining up with TRBD2. CDR1 is SGHTA and CDR2 is FQGNSA in the germline V gene. V lost 6 bases, J lost 0 bases, and 1 base stayed unmatched. The CDR3 covers 16 residues. The CDR3 spells CASRGLAGSGANVLTF. The CDR3 DNA reads as TGTGCCAGCAGAGGACTAGCGGGCTCTGGGGCCAACGTCCTGACTTTC.

This clonotype was seen a few times. This chain uses TRBV12-3 or TRBV12-4 with TRBJ2-7, with D unresolved. Trimming removed 4 bases at V and 0 bases at J, with 13 bases between. This CDR3 comprises 15 residues. CDR3 sequence (DNA): TGTGCCAGCAGTTACTCGATGATTAGCTCCTACGAGCAGTACTTC. Encoded protein: CASSYSMISSYEQYF.

About this clonotype: A read error may produce the germline difference seen at one junction end. The V gene is TRBV24-1, the J gene TRBJ1-1; tentatively, D is TRBD1 (5 bases). The CDR3 has 15 amino acids. Looked up from germline, CDR1 is KGHDR and CDR2 is SFDVKD. The CDR3 here is CASSLAAGRGTEAFF. The CDR3 nucleotides read TGTGCCAGCAGTTTAGCGGCAGGGCGGGGAACTGAAGCTTTCTTT.

This clonotype came up many times. The CDR3 DNA reads as TGTGCCAGCTGGTCGGGATTTGGTGGGGCCAACGTCCTGACTTTC. Translated: CASWSGFGGANVLTF. V usage is TRBV6-1 and J usage is TRBJ2-6; D is perhaps TRBD2 (5 bases). Germline V gives CDR1 MNHNS, CDR2 SASEGT. V was pared by 8 bases and J by 3 bases, with 14 bases between. The CDR3 has 15 residues.

This chain joins TRBV20-1 and TRBJ1-1; a possible D gene is TRBD1 (6 bases). CDR1 is DFQATT and CDR2 is SNEGSKA in the germline V gene (reference sequence). The CDR3 spans 16 residues. Trimming removed 6 bases at V and 4 bases at J, with 24 bases between. The CDR3 nucleotides are TGCAGTGCAAGGACCACAGGGTTCTTCTCGGGCACTGAAGCTTTCTTT. Translated, it gives CSARTTGFFSGTEAFF.

This clonotype was picked up a small number of times. V and J are TRBV12-3 or TRBV12-4 and TRBJ1-5, with 9 bases that match TRBD1. CDR3 size: 17 residues. Losses at the gene ends were 3 bases for V and 0 bases for J; bases not matched to a gene: 6. CDR3 loop: CASSFARDRDSNQPQHF. Written as DNA, the CDR3 is TGTGCCAGCAGTTTCGCCCGGGACAGGGATAGCAATCAGCCCCAGCATTTT.